This is a list of T cell receptor beta chains from one sample in a study of blood T cell repertoires in COVID-19. Assay used: immunoSEQ multiplex PCR; TCRdb lists only in-frame clones, some missing. Of about 210,000 clones in the sample, 65% to 85% were seen once. The specimen sequenced was peripheral blood. The receptors derive from a woman aged 50 to 60 with acute or convalescent COVID-19. Each CDR3 is given with its conserved first and last residue. A D gene is named only where the DNA matches it firmly. The listing skips clone size in some rows; elsewhere it reads once, few, many or a size class.

>NA|TRBD1|TRBJ2-7|TRBV5-1|19
TGCGCCAGCAGCCCTTACTCCGACAGGGGGCCGGGGTTTTCCTACGAGCAGTACTTC
CASSPYSDRGPGFSYEQYF
>NA|NA|TRBJ1-1|TRBV6-4|14
TGTGCCAGCCCCTTCTGGGCCAGCCTCACTGAAGCTTTCTTT
CASPFWASLTEAFF
>NA|TRBD2|TRBJ2-1|TRBV28|15
TGTGCCAGCAGTCGCCTAGCGGGAGGCTACAATGAGCAGTTCTTC
CASSRLAGGYNEQFF
>NA|NA|TRBJ1-2|TRBV25-1|14
TGTGCCAGCAGTGAATCGATGGCATCGACAGGCTACACCTTC
CASSESMASTGYTF
>NA|TRBD1|TRBJ1-2|TRBV30|11
TGTGCCTGGAGTGAAGGACAGGGGGACACCTTC
CAWSEGQGDTF
>NA|NA|TRBJ2-7|TRBV29-1|14
TGCAGCGTTGTACCGGACGGCGTTAGGGGTGGGCAGTACTTC
CSVVPDGVRGGQYF
>NA|NA|TRBJ2-3|TRBV7-6|15
TGTGCCAGCAGCTATGCACCCGGGGGCACAGATACGCAGTATTTT
CASSYAPGGTDTQYF
>NA|NA|TRBJ2-1|TRBV5-6|14
TGTGCCAGCAGCCGGACAAATTCCTACAATGAGCAGTTCTTC
CASSRTNSYNEQFF
>NA|NA|TRBJ2-7|TRBV7-9|17
TGTGCCAGCAGCTCACATTTTTCTCCGGGACACAGTTACGAGCAGTACTTC
CASSSHFSPGHSYEQYF
>NA|NA|TRBJ2-3|TRBV9|16
TGTGCCAGCAGCGCCCTCGAGGGCAGAGTTGGGGATACGCAGTATTTT
CASSALEGRVGDTQYF
>NA|NA|TRBJ1-6|TRBV5-1|16
TGCGCCAGCCGCCCGCAGGGTTCGACGGATGCTTCACCCCTCCACTTT
CASRPQGSTDASPLHF
>NA|NA|TRBJ2-1|TRBV30|11
TGTGCCTTCCAGGACTATAATGAGCAGTTCTTC
CAFQDYNEQFF
>few|NA|TRBJ2-1|TRBV24-1|15
TGTGCCACCAGTGATCGGTCGGGTTCGGACAATGAGCAGTTCTTC
CATSDRSGSDNEQFF
>NA|TRBD1|TRBJ2-6|TRBV27|17
TGTGCCAGCAGTCGGGACAGAGAAAGGGCTGGGGCCAACGTCCTGACTTTC
CASSRDRERAGANVLTF
>NA|NA|TRBJ2-7|TRBV27|15
TGTGCCAGCAGTTTAATGCAGGCAGTCCCCTACGAGCAGTACTTC
CASSLMQAVPYEQYF
>NA|NA|TRBJ1-4|TRBV19|15
TGTGCCAGTAGCCTCGCGGGGGGAGGTAATGAAAAACTGTTTTTT
CASSLAGGGNEKLFF
>NA|NA|TRBJ2-1|TRBV7-2|11
TGTGCCAGCAGTCTTAGAGGGGAGCAGTTCTTC
CASSLRGEQFF
>NA|NA|TRBJ1-4|TRBV19|14
TGTGCCAGTAGTGCAGGGGCGCAGGATGAAAAACTGTTTTTT
CASSAGAQDEKLFF
>NA|TRBD1|TRBJ1-1|TRBV13|15
TGTGCCAGCAGCCGAACGACAGGGTCGAACACTGAAGCTTTCTTT
CASSRTTGSNTEAFF
>NA|TRBD1|TRBJ2-1|TRBV19|16
TGTGCCAGTAGTCCCCGACAGGGCCTCCCGGGGAATGAGCAGTTCTTC
CASSPRQGLPGNEQFF
>once|NA|TRBJ1-5|TRBV24-1|12
TGTGCCACCTCACAGGGTCTGGGGCCCCAGCATTTT
CATSQGLGPQHF
>NA|TRBD2|TRBJ2-1|TRBV2|17
TGTGCCAGCAGGGCTGGAAGCGGGAGGGGACTAGGCAATGAGCAGTTCTTC
CASRAGSGRGLGNEQFF
>once|TRBD2|TRBJ2-7|TRBV18|15
TGTGCCAGCTCACCACCACTAGCGGGAGACGGCGAGCAGTACTTC
CASSPPLAGDGEQYF
>NA|TRBD1|TRBJ1-3|TRBV15|18
TGTGCCACCAGCAGAGACAGGATAGGGACAGTCTCTGGAAACACCATATATTTT
CATSRDRIGTVSGNTIYF
>NA|NA|TRBJ2-2|TRBV6-5|11
TGTGCCAGCAGCGTAGAATGGGAGCTGTTTTTT
CASSVEWELFF
>NA|NA|TRBJ2-7|TRBV4-1|16
TGCGCCAGCAGCCAAGGCTTTCAGGGATTCATGGACGAGCAGTACTTC
CASSQGFQGFMDEQYF
>NA|NA|TRBJ1-6|TRBV5-1|17
TGCGCCAGCAGCTTCGCAGGCGCCAGCTCCTATAATTCACCCCTCCACTTT
CASSFAGASSYNSPLHF
>NA|NA|TRBJ2-5|TRBV10-1|13
TGCGCCAGCAGTGAGTCCCAGGAAGAGACCCAGTACTTC
CASSESQEETQYF
>NA|NA|TRBJ2-5|TRBV10-1|13
TGCGCCAGCAGTGGCGGTTCACAAGAGACCCAGTACTTC
CASSGGSQETQYF
>NA|TRBD1|TRBJ1-4|TRBV5-1|17
TGCGCCAGCAGCAATGGACATTTCGGACAGGGGCTTGAAAAACTGTTTTTT
CASSNGHFGQGLEKLFF
>once|NA|TRBJ1-2|TRBV5-1|14
TGCGCCAGCAGCTTGGATCCAGGGAACTATGGCTACACCTTC
CASSLDPGNYGYTF
>NA|NA|TRBJ2-1|TRBV7-3|13
TGTGCCAGCAGCGTGACTCGGAACAATGAGCAGTTCTTC
CASSVTRNNEQFF
>NA|NA|TRBJ1-5|TRBV28|14
TGTGCCAGCAGTTTACCAGGGGCAGGTCAGCCCCAGCATTTT
CASSLPGAGQPQHF
>NA|TRBD1|TRBJ1-1|TRBV28|15
TGTGCCAGCAGTCTAAGACAGGGCCGTAACACTGAAGCTTTCTTT
CASSLRQGRNTEAFF
>NA|TRBD2|TRBJ2-2|TRBV11-3|16
TGTGCCAGCAGCTTAGGTCTAGCGGGAGGCACCGGGGAGCTGTTTTTT
CASSLGLAGGTGELFF
>NA|TRBD2|TRBJ2-5|TRBV2|16
TGTGCCAGCAGTGAACTTCTCGGGAGGGAGCCCGAGACCCAGTACTTC
CASSELLGREPETQYF
>NA|NA|TRBJ2-7|TRBV7-8|17
TGTGCCAGCAGCTTAAACGTATTGGCTAGGATTGCTTACGAGCAGTACTTC
CASSLNVLARIAYEQYF
>NA|NA|TRBJ2-5|TRBV28|14
TGTGCCAGCAGTCACGGACATGCACAAGAGACCCAGTACTTC
CASSHGHAQETQYF
>NA|NA|TRBJ1-1|TRBV21-1|15
TGTGCCAGCAGCAAATTCATGGGCATGAACACTGAAGCTTTCTTT
CASSKFMGMNTEAFF
>NA|NA|TRBJ2-1|TRBV18|17
TGTGCCAGCTCACCACGGCCCGGGACATCGAACTACAATGAGCAGTTCTTC
CASSPRPGTSNYNEQFF
>NA|NA|TRBJ1-5|TRBV19|15
TGTGCCAGTAGTATAGAGGGAGGGAGGACCCAGCCCCAGCATTTT
CASSIEGGRTQPQHF
>once|NA|TRBJ1-5|TRBV2|13
TGTGCTACAGGGATCTATAGCAATCAGCCCCAGCATTTT
CATGIYSNQPQHF
>NA|NA|TRBJ2-1|TRBV4-2|15
TGTGCCAGCAGCCCCCAGGAAGGGGGCTACAATGAGCAGTTCTTC
CASSPQEGGYNEQFF
>few|TRBD1|TRBJ1-5|TRBV4-2|17
TGTGCCAGCAGCCCCAACGGGGTGGGACAGGGCAATCAGCCCCAGCATTTT
CASSPNGVGQGNQPQHF